This T cell receptor (beta chain) was captured by sequencing in a study of cytomegalovirus exposure and HLA in healthy donors. Study background: Genetic ancestry analysis placed about 76% of the 398 donors that were genotyped in the Caucasian-associated cluster.

As concerns this clone: Its antigen is unidentified.

The PCR ran on 60 Vbeta and 13 Jbeta primers. Repertoires were generated with immunoSEQ multiplex PCR, while TCRdb's copy carries only in-frame clones and drops some. Among more than 200,000 clones listed, about 80% were seen once. The CDR3 is 15 residues long. V shed 0 bases, J shed 0 bases, and the junction held 3 bases outside the gene matches. Germline loops: CDR1 SGHTS, CDR2 YDEGEE. Whole-study results and caveats: No immune exposure information besides CMV serostatus was available. In a later analysis, compared with equally common non-associated chains, HLA-associated beta chains were more expanded.

The donors, nominally healthy at sampling, likely had unrecorded immune exposures. The receptor's source is a man in his forties in good health and CMV-seronegative. The specimen sequenced was PBMCs. The chain links TRBV5-8 to TRBJ2-7, with 7 bases identical to TRBD1. In DNA, the CDR3 is TGTGCCAGCAGCTTGGCGACAGGGTACTCCTACGAGCAGTACTTC. This sequence encodes CASSLATGYSYEQYF.